This TCR beta chain originates from a study of shared clonotypes between healthy human individuals. The V end was cut by 0 bases, the J end by 10 bases, with 16 bases between. Germline CDR1 MNHNS, CDR2 SASEGT. CDR3 size: 15 residues. Profiled with immunoSEQ multiplex PCR; TCRdb holds only in-frame clones, not every one. The profile shows about 1.5 million clones, around 98% of them singletons. The J gene is TRBJ1-5, the V gene TRBV6-1; a possible D gene is TRBD1 (5 bases). The sequence derives from a man aged 25 to 40 in good health. The sample taken for sequencing was naive CD4+ T cells sorted from blood. Subset in this sample: CD45RA+ positively selected. Here the CDR3 DNA reads TGTGCCAGCAGTGAAGCACCGGGACCACTTGGCCCCCAGCATTTT. Translating it yields CASSEAPGPLGPQHF.